This TCR beta chain appears in the sequencing data of a study of shared clonotypes between healthy human individuals. Germline lookup yields CDR1 GTSNPN and CDR2 SVGIG (reference sequence). V gave up 5 bases and J gave up 1 base, with 15 bases separating them. The CDR3 extends over 14 amino acids. Both subsets, CD45RA+ naive and CD45RA-negative memory, were split from the CD4+ cells. For this clone: As yet, its antigen is unknown.

Points from the study as a whole: Across subsets, estimated richness was generally greater for naive than for memory populations.

Every subset's genomic DNA went evenly onto several immunoSEQ plates. Measured with immunoSEQ multiplex PCR; TCRdb has only the in-frame clones, and not every one. The table records about 1 million clones, roughly 70% of them present only once. What was sequenced was memory CD4+ T cells sorted from blood. Subset described: CD45RA-negative fraction. This clonotype was sampled from a man younger than 35 in good health. The V and J genes are TRBV30 and TRBJ2-7; perhaps TRBD1 as D (6 bases). The CDR3 is CAWALRQGSYEQYF. The CDR3 DNA reads TGTGCCTGGGCCCTTCGGCAGGGGTCCTACGAGCAGTACTTC.